The entry that follows covers one T cell receptor beta chain sequence. This clone was seen a handful of times. Which antigen it targets is not known. The input lacks base qualities; no much larger clone sits a single base away. The cohort was made up of approximately 670 healthy bone marrow donors. Cohort members were all nominally healthy when sampled, although unrecorded immune exposures were likely present. The donor tested CMV seropositive and was one of the 289 seropositive cohort members. Every donor gave a peripheral blood sample, and the peripheral blood mononuclear cells from that sample were used for TCR beta sequencing. Genomic DNA extraction from the blood cell samples was performed with the Qiagen DNeasy Blood Extraction Kit. The method behind the library was the immunoSEQ multiplex PCR assay. A mixture of 60 forward primers for TCR Vbeta segments and 13 reverse primers for TCR Jbeta segments was used in the multiplex PCR. Amplification of the CDR3 region of rearranged TCR beta genes was performed with a multiplex PCR assay on genomic DNA. The amplified TCR beta libraries were sequenced on the Illumina HiSeq System as 87-base-pair reads. The study's processing was this. A later analysis counted some 74 million unique TCR beta chains across the 666 repertoires, and around 9.9 million of these chains were shared by at least two donors. Raw reads were error-corrected and collapsed into unique sequences by a nearest-neighbor algorithm in which closely related sequences were merged to remove PCR and sequencing errors. To assign V, D and J gene segments, CDR3 sequences were aligned to IMGT reference sequences. For a sequence to be retained, a match of at least six nucleotides was required to both a V gene segment and a J gene segment. A rearrangement was called productive if the CDR3 had no stop codons and remained in frame with V and J, and every other rearrangement was called non-productive. CDR3 was defined by IMGT convention, running from the second conserved V-encoded cysteine to the conserved J-encoded phenylalanine. Sequences without an unambiguous match to a single V gene segment were excluded from the earlier analysis of about 640 of the donors. In an earlier analysis of approximately 590 of the donors, a V segment was called functional when productive rearrangements were above 56.7%, and segregating when the standard deviation between donors exceeded 5%. A statistical classification framework was built to diagnose cytomegalovirus status from the catalog of TCR beta chain sequences. A later analysis assigned V and J genes by comparing TCR nucleotide sequences with IMGT/GENE-DB human TR gene sequences. The TCRdist pipeline was used in a later analysis to assign CDR3 sequences and most-parsimonious VDJ recombination scenarios. In a later analysis, each TCR beta chain was defined by its CDR3 amino acid sequence together with its V-gene family, and reads without a unique V-gene family were excluded. As a way to deal with suspected cross-contamination and a sequencing artifact, a later analysis dropped 450 to 600 nucleotide sequences that were highly shared and had low generation probability. In a later analysis, a clonal expansion index for each public chain was calculated from normalized within-repertoire ranks of inferred template counts. Generation probabilities in a later analysis came from a VDJ recombination model fitted to out-of-frame rearrangements, and those results were checked against IGoR. A later analysis scored TCR-TCR, TCR-HLA and TCR-CMV co-occurrence with hypergeometric tests, applying a repertoire-size bias correction to TCR pairs. In a later analysis, false discovery rates were estimated by permuting HLA or CMV assignments 20 times. In a later analysis, co-occurring TCRs were grouped with DBSCAN, and TCRdist sequence similarity was added when clustering was performed within HLA-allele-positive subsets. Repertoires with fewer than 30,000 or more than 120,000 public chains were left out of co-occurrence clustering, as were four to six repertoires with anomalous nucleotide sharing. TCRdb took over this immuneACCESS table, retaining in-frame rearrangements with V and J assigned. Such tables are incomplete; in checked studies, under half of the missing clones stem from an unresolved V gene, and the remainder is unexplained. D and trimming come from the DNA, and the V and J calls and clone size come from that table. The sample table holds about 160,000 clones, of which 84% were seen once. In total, the top ten clones hold 5% to 7.5% of the sample.

This sample was included in a study of cytomegalovirus exposure and HLA in healthy donors (dated by TCRdb to the late 2010s). Regarding the complete study: An earlier analysis of roughly 500 of the donors reported 250 to 350 Gb of sequence data and 100 million to 130 million unique TCR beta sequences from some 180 million T cells. An early release covering roughly 640 HLA-typed donors comprised about 320 gigabases of sequencing data and tens of millions of unique TCR sequences. Among the approximately 420 genotyped donors, roughly 80% belonged to the genetic ancestry cluster associated with self-reported Caucasian donors. The study aimed to test whether cataloging public T cell receptors could reveal signatures of past pathogen exposure. The study used immunosequencing to profile the T cell repertoires of some 600 subjects and linked those repertoires to cytomegalovirus serostatus. Besides the first cohort of roughly 700 subjects, a separate validation cohort made up of over 100 different subjects was used. To predict cytomegalovirus infection status, the study brought together high-throughput TCR immunosequencing, statistical association of individual TCRs with disease status, and machine learning. In a later analysis, previously published TCR beta repertoires from 666 donors were re-analyzed and high-resolution HLA genotyping was added so that TCR occurrence patterns could be studied. Rather than using new phenotypic data, the later analysis identified candidate immune exposures from TCR beta sequences and from how often those sequences occurred across donors. An earlier analysis of 587 of the donors used high-throughput TCR beta sequencing to judge whether each TCR beta V gene segment behaved as functional or pseudogenic. Donor age, sex, ethnicity and CMV serostatus were compiled alongside the repertoire data. A later genetic analysis took genome-wide SNP genotypes for about three fifths of the 666 donors and used that subset as a discovery cohort. All discovery cohort repertoires had been generated on a single sequencing platform. Both class I and class II loci were covered by HLA typing, at four-digit resolution. The number of typed donors differed by locus: about 629-630 for A, B, C, DRB1 and DQB1; some 500 for DQA1; roughly 600 for DPA1; and some 430 for DPB1. Roughly 5 DR-DQ haplotypes were handled as single units for association and clustering, since linkage in the cohort was strong. Across 300 to 500 genotyped donors of the cohort, an average of roughly 200,000 unique TCR beta nucleotide sequences per donor were sequenced, and roughly 18% of those sequences were non-productive. Summary of the overall study and its limitations: The presence/absence analyses assumed that sequencing depth was roughly uniform across donors, and that assumption may not be true. The only immune exposure information available for the cohort was CMV serostatus. In an earlier analysis of around 500 of the donors, most TCR beta V segments appeared in productive rearrangements about 87% or about 30% of the time, broadly matching IMGT annotations. At a false discovery rate of 0.05, a later analysis linked fewer than 20,000 TCR beta sequences to specific HLA alleles. According to a later analysis, TCR association rates differed among HLA loci, with DRB1 alleles showing the most associated TCRs and HLA-C alleles showing the fewest. Because counts were too low, around 17 rarely observed V segments, including chromosome 9 orphons, were left out of the earlier analysis of 500 to 650 of the donors. Some IMGT-functional V segments, including TRBV6-2 and TRBV6-3, could not be distinguished by the 87-base-pair reads and were therefore excluded. A later analysis found that most CMV-associated TCR beta chains appeared HLA-restricted, with HLA associations seemingly driven largely by CMV exposure. While some public TCRs were present in many individuals, most TCR sequences turned up only very rarely across donors. In a later genetic analysis, fewer N-insertions in productive TCRs were reported among donors in an Asian-associated ancestry cluster than the approximately 670-donor mean. A few of the identified cytomegalovirus-associated TCR beta chains were confirmed in vitro to be specific for cytomegalovirus antigens. In a later analysis, HLA-associated TCR beta chains were found to be more clonally expanded and to have lower generation probabilities than equally common non-associated chains. In a later genetic analysis, a missense DCLRE1C variant was associated with V-gene and J-gene trimming of TCR beta chains, and the association was replicated in an independent cohort. A cluster of highly shared sequence variants was judged likely to be a technical artifact of the sequencing pipeline. According to a later analysis, parvovirus B19, influenza, CMV and Epstein-Barr virus appeared linked to several top co-occurrence clusters. The classifier was reported to diagnose cytomegalovirus status with high specificity and sensitivity in both the original and validation cohorts. Strong co-occurrence of HLA alleles, especially DR and DQ, made assigning TCR associations to individual alleles difficult. Correlated functional status among segregating V segments might reflect linkage disequilibrium, but an unknown experimental factor could not be ruled out. Only TCR beta chains were sequenced in this cohort, and the absence of alpha or paired-chain data limited detectable features. The authors suggested that the approach could potentially be extended to other disease states and immunological phenotypes. The study gave a list of over 150 TCR beta chains associated with cytomegalovirus. A further reported finding was that TCR beta sequences accurately predicted the HLA-A and HLA-B alleles for most subjects in the first cohort. Because HLA typing was unavailable for some donors at each locus, only the typed subset was used in association tests.

According to the germline V gene, CDR1 reads ENHRY and CDR2 reads SYGVKD. Reading from cysteine to phenylalanine, the CDR3 counts 15 amino acids. The retained sequence is limited to the CDR3, 45 bases, with the frame set at the first base. V is cut back by 3 bases and J by 3 bases, with 4 bases in the junction unmatched. The sequencing sample was made of PBMCs. This receptor was taken from a middle-aged man in good health and CMV-seropositive. Recombination linked TRBV10-3 to TRBJ2-1, and 8 junctional nucleotides match TRBD2. The CDR3 protein: CAISDLTSDYNEQFF. The nucleotide sequence reads TGTGCCATCAGTGATCTGACTAGCGACTACAATGAGCAGTTCTTC.